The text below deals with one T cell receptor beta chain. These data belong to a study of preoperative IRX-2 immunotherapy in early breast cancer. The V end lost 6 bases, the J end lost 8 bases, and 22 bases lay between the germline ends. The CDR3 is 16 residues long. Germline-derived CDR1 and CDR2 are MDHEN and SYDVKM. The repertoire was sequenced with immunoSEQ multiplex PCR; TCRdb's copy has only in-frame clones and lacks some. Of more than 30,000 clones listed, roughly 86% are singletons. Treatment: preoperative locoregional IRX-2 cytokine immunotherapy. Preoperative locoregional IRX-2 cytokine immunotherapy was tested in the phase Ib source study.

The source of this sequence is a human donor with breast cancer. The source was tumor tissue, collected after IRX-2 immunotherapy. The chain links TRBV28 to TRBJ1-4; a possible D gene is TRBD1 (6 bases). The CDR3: CASSRMDSTFREKLFF. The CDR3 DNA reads TGTGCCAGCAGCCGTATGGACAGCACCTTTCGGGAAAAACTGTTTTTT.